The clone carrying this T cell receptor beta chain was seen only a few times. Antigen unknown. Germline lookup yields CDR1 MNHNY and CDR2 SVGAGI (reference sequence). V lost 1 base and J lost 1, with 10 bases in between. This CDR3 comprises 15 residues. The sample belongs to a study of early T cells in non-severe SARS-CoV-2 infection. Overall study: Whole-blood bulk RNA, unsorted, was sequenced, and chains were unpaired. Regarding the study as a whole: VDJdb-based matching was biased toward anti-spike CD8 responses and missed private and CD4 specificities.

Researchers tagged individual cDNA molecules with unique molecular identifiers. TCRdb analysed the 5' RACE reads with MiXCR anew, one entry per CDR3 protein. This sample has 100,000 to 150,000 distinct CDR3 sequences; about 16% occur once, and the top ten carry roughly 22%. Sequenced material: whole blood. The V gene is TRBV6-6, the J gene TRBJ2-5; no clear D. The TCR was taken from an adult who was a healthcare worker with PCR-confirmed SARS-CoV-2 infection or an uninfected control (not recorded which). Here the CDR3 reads CASSYLGHSQETQYF. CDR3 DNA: TGTGCCAGCAGTTACTTGGGCCATTCCCAAGAGACCCAGTACTTC.